Shown below are 27 T cell receptor beta chains from a single sample sequenced in a study of blood T cell repertoires in COVID-19. Repertoires were generated with immunoSEQ multiplex PCR, while TCRdb's copy carries only in-frame clones and drops some. The sample contains some 220,000 clones, 70% to 90% of which appear only once. Sequencing was done on a sample of peripheral blood. These TCRs come from a woman aged 55 to 70 with active or convalescent COVID-19.

The chain has TRBV6-1 and TRBJ1-2, with D maybe TRBD1 (5 bases). Germline loops: CDR1 MNHNS, CDR2 SASEGT. Deletions cut 1 base from V and 3 bases from J, with 6 bases between. This CDR3 is 13 amino acids long. This CDR3 reads CASSEGDYYGYTF. CDR3 coding DNA: TGTGCCAGCAGTGAAGGGGACTACTATGGCTACACCTTC.

The chain uses TRBV5-1 and TRBJ2-1, with 10 bases that match TRBD1. Losses at the gene ends were 0 bases for V and 6 bases for J; bases not matched to a gene: 9. In germline, CDR1 is SGHRS, CDR2 YFSETQ. The CDR3 is 17 residues long. The DNA for the CDR3 is TGCGCCAGCAGCTTGGCCATAGGGACAGGGGTCAGCAATGAGCAGTTCTTC. Protein product: CASSLAIGTGVSNEQFF.

V and J are TRBV27 and TRBJ2-7; 10 nucleotides match TRBD2. Germline lookup yields CDR1 MNHEY and CDR2 SMNVEV (reference sequence). The CDR3 contains 13 residues. After removal of 5 bases from V and 3 bases from J, the junction contained 1 base not matched to a gene. The CDR3 is CASSPSGGYEQYV. CDR3 bases: TGTGCCAGCAGTCCTAGCGGGGGCTACGAGCAGTACGTC.

The rearrangement links TRBV7-2 to TRBJ2-2; D might be TRBD2 (6 bases). Germline values: CDR1 SGHTA, CDR2 FQGNSA. The CDR3 consists of 15 residues. V lost 3 bases, J lost 4 bases, and 12 bases lay in between. The CDR3, as DNA: TGTGCCAGCAGCTTGGAGGGGCCCTCCACCGGGGAGCTGTTTTTT. It encodes CASSLEGPSTGELFF.

The chain is built from TRBV2 and TRBJ2-1; D perhaps matches TRBD1 (8 bases). V was clipped by 6 bases and J by 7 bases, with 22 bases between them. The CDR3 has 16 amino acids. CDR1 and CDR2 (germline): SNHLY, FYNNEI. CDR3 sequence: CASRLLRTGRGNEQFF. CDR3 bases: TGTGCCAGCAGACTCCTTAGGACAGGGAGGGGGAATGAGCAGTTCTTC.

This rearrangement joins TRBV10-3 to TRBJ2-1, with 12 bases matching TRBD2. The CDR3 sequence is 15 residues long. Trimming cost V 9 bases and J 4 bases; bases outside gene matches: 7. The germline CDR1 and CDR2 sequences are ENHRY and SYGVKD. The CDR3 protein is CAIAPGLAGYNEQFF. The CDR3 DNA follows: TGTGCCATAGCACCGGGACTAGCGGGTTACAATGAGCAGTTCTTC.

The V call is TRBV5-6, the J call TRBJ2-1, with D maybe TRBD1 (6 bases). Per germline, CDR1 SGHDT and CDR2 YYEEEE. Trimming removed 0 bases at V and 6 bases at J, with 7 bases between. This CDR3 spans 13 amino acids. The CDR3, as DNA: TGTGCCAGCAGCTTGGGGACAGCCAATGAGCAGTTCTTC. Translated, it gives CASSLGTANEQFF.

A word on this clone: A junction end diverges from the germline sequence, so it may reflect a read error. V usage is TRBV11-2 and J usage is TRBJ2-7; possibly TRBD2 for D (8 bases). This CDR3 has 15 amino acids. From germline, CDR1 is SGHAT and CDR2 FQNNGV. The CDR3 spells CASSVDISAGGGLDF. The CDR3 DNA is TGTGCCAGCAGCGTAGATATATCGGCAGGGGGGGGACTAGACTTC.

V gene TRBV7-6 combines with J gene TRBJ1-1; perhaps TRBD1 as D (5 bases). Per the germline V gene, CDR1 is SGHVS and CDR2 is FNYEAQ. V shed 3 bases and J shed 0 bases, with 14 bases lying between them. The CDR3 extends over 16 amino acids. The CDR3 DNA follows: TGTGCCAGCAGCTTGATCTCGGACATTATGAACACTGAAGCTTTCTTT. Protein sequence: CASSLISDIMNTEAFF.

The J gene is TRBJ2-2, the V gene TRBV11-2, with D tentatively TRBD1 (5 bases). The germline CDR1 and CDR2 sequences are SGHAT and FQNNGV. Trimming removed 0 bases from V and 0 bases from J, with 14 bases in between. This CDR3 spans 18 amino acids. This chain's CDR3 is CASSLEDTLPANTGELFF. Written as DNA, the CDR3 is TGTGCCAGCAGCTTAGAGGACACCTTACCCGCGAACACCGGGGAGCTGTTTTTT.

The J gene is TRBJ1-2, the V gene TRBV19; D is uncertain. Germline V CDR1 and CDR2: LNHDA, SQIVND (reference sequence). The V end was cut by 3 bases, the J end by 3 bases, with 11 bases between. The CDR3 has 14 amino acids. The CDR3 region is CASSIVGRDYGYTF. CDR3 in DNA: TGTGCCAGTAGTATTGTCGGGCGGGACTATGGCTACACCTTC. Variable domain in full (rest from reference TRBV19 and TRBJ1-2): DGGITQSPKYLFRKEGQNVTLSCEQNLNHDAMYWYRQDPGQGLRLIYYSQIVNDFQKGDIAEGYSVSREKKESFPLTVTSAQKNPTAFYLCASSIVGRDYGYTFGSGTRLTVV.

The V gene is TRBV5-1, the J gene TRBJ2-1; 9 bases match TRBD2. Germline V lookup: CDR1 SGHRS, CDR2 YFSETQ. The CDR3 has 17 residues. The V segment lost 6 bases and the J segment 5 bases; nucleotides outside the gene matches: 15. In DNA form, the CDR3 reads TGCGCCAGCACCGGGTTTTCCCTAGCGGGAACTAACAATGAGCAGTTCTTC. This translates into CASTGFSLAGTNNEQFF.

V gene TRBV5-4 combines with J gene TRBJ2-2, with TRBD2 matching over 8 bases. Germline trimming cut 2 bases from V and 4 bases from J; bases unmatched to any gene: 7. In germline, CDR1 is SGHNT, CDR2 YYREEE (reference sequence). The CDR3 loop spans 16 amino acids. This CDR3 reads CASSLGRGGGTGELFF. CDR3 coding DNA: TGTGCCAGCAGCTTAGGACGGGGGGGCGGCACCGGGGAGCTGTTTTTT.

The V gene is TRBV6-1, the J gene TRBJ1-4; weak D call: TRBD1 (5 bases). Trimming cost V 2 bases and J 2 bases, with 18 bases left between them. Per the germline V gene, CDR1 is MNHNS and CDR2 is SASEGT. The CDR3 loop spans 18 amino acids. The CDR3 region is CASSEPGAGGATNEKLFF. The CDR3 DNA is TGTGCCAGCAGTGAACCCGGGGCGGGGGGTGCCACTAATGAAAAACTGTTTTTT.

The chain combines TRBV6-5 with TRBJ2-7, with 7 bases identical to TRBD2. This CDR3 is 14 amino acids long. CDR1 is MNHEY and CDR2 is SVGAGI in the germline V gene. The trim removed 11 bases at V and 0 bases at J, leaving 10 bases unmatched. The CDR3 DNA sequence: TGTGCCGCACGTGGGGAGGGCAGCTCCTACGAGCAGTACTTC. This translates into CAARGEGSSYEQYF.

The chain is built from TRBV28 and TRBJ1-2; 8 bases fit TRBD1. Germline V lookup: CDR1 MDHEN, CDR2 SYDVKM. The CDR3 is made up of 14 amino acids. Trimming at V came to 6 bases and at J to 7 bases, leaving 10 bases not matched to a gene. CDR3 sequence: CASSRTDRAGGYTF. The CDR3 nucleotides read TGTGCCAGCAGCCGCACGGACAGGGCAGGTGGCTACACCTTC.

As concerns this clone: One end of the junction varies from germline; a read error may be responsible. The rearrangement links TRBV2 to TRBJ2-2; 7 positions agree with TRBD1. Germline values: CDR1 SNHLY, CDR2 FYNNEI. The CDR3 has 11 residues. This CDR3 reads CASSDPGGLFF. Here the CDR3 DNA reads TGTGCCAGCAGTGATCCAGGGGGGCTGTTTTTT.

J is TRBJ2-5 and V is TRBV6-5; TRBD2 matches 7 bases. This CDR3 is 15 amino acids long. Germline V gives CDR1 MNHEY, CDR2 SVGAGI. V shed 7 bases, J shed 2 bases, and the junction held 10 bases outside the gene matches. CDR3 sequence (DNA): TGTGCCAGCAATCGCATTAGCGGGTTACAAGAGACCCAGTACTTC. It encodes CASNRISGLQETQYF.

This clone was seen once. This chain uses TRBV7-9 with TRBJ1-3, with D perhaps matching TRBD1 (5 bases). This CDR3 region has 16 residues. CDR1 is SEHNR, CDR2 FQNEAQ, per germline (reference sequence). The V end lost 3 bases, the J end lost 0 bases, and 12 bases lay between the germline ends. The CDR3 protein is CASSFRTLSSGNTIYF. CDR3 sequence (DNA): TGTGCCAGCAGCTTCCGGACACTCAGCTCTGGAAACACCATATATTTT. Full variable domain (remainder filled in from reference TRBV7-9 and TRBJ1-3): DTGVSQNPRHKITKRGQNVTFRCDPISEHNRLYWYRQTLGQGPEFLTYFQNEAQLEKSRLLSDRFSAERPKGSFSTLEIQRTEQGDSAMYLCASSFRTLSSGNTIYFGEGSWLTVV.

The genes are TRBV6-1 and TRBJ1-1; D gene uncertain. Trimming shortened V by 3 bases and J by 0 bases, and 17 bases separated the two germline ends. The germline gives CDR1 MNHNS, CDR2 SASEGT. CDR3 length: 17 residues. This CDR3 reads CASSEMGPNSLNTEAFF. CDR3 nucleotide sequence: TGTGCCAGCAGTGAGATGGGCCCTAACTCCCTGAACACTGAAGCTTTCTTT.

The chain is built from TRBV6-1 and TRBJ2-1; D might be TRBD1 (7 bases). Germline CDR1 MNHNS, CDR2 SASEGT. CDR3 length equals 16 residues. The V and J ends lost 3 bases and 6 bases respectively, with 18 bases between them. The CDR3 reads CASSDAGRGVFNEQFF. The CDR3, as DNA: TGTGCCAGCAGTGATGCGGGCAGGGGGGTCTTCAATGAGCAGTTCTTC.

CDR3 region: CASIKGYTDNEQFF. DNA for the CDR3: TGTGCCAGCATAAAGGGGTATACCGACAATGAGCAGTTCTTC. The chain couples TRBV5-5 to TRBJ2-1; tentative D call: TRBD1 (5 bases). Germline V gene data show CDR1 as SGHKS and CDR2 as YYEKEE (reference sequence). CDR3 length: 14 amino acids. V was pared by 6 bases and J by 5 bases, with 15 bases between.

The rearrangement joins TRBV7-9 to TRBJ2-1, with a weak D call TRBD1 (5 bases). Deletions cut 8 bases from V and 2 bases from J, with 16 bases between. Germline CDR1 is SEHNR and CDR2 is FQNEAQ (reference sequence). The length of the CDR3 is 15 residues. In nucleotides, the CDR3 is TGTGCCAGCGCCCTGGGGCGGTCGACCTACAATGAGCAGTTCTTC. Its translation: CASALGRSTYNEQFF.

The rearrangement links TRBV7-9 to TRBJ1-6; D gene unclear. Trimming pared 4 bases from V and 8 bases from J, leaving 6 bases between. The germline gives CDR1 SEHNR, CDR2 FQNEAQ (reference sequence). This CDR3 contains 12 residues. This CDR3 reads CASSSEYSPLHF. The DNA of the CDR3 is TGTGCCAGCAGCTCGGAGTATTCACCCCTCCACTTT. The whole variable domain, remainder taken from reference TRBV7-9 and TRBJ1-6, is DTGVSQNPRHKITKRGQNVTFRCDPISEHNRLYWYRQTLGQGPEFLTYFQNEAQLEKSRLLSDRFSAERPKGSFSTLEIQRTEQGDSAMYLCASSSEYSPLHFGNGTRLTVT.

The rearrangement joins TRBV6-5 to TRBJ1-1, with D uncertain. Per germline, CDR1 MNHEY and CDR2 SVGAGI. The V and J ends lost 6 bases and 6 bases respectively, with 8 bases between them. The length of the CDR3 is 11 residues. CDR3 loop: CASRRYSEAFF. The CDR3 region has the DNA TGTGCCAGCAGGAGGTACTCTGAAGCTTTCTTT.

The J gene is TRBJ2-1, the V gene TRBV6-5, with 10 bases that match TRBD1. V shed 8 bases, J shed 6 bases, and the junction held 10 bases outside the gene matches. The CDR3 loop spans 15 amino acids. The V gene's germline CDR1 is MNHEY and CDR2 SVGAGI. The CDR3 sequence: CASSRDRGFVNEQFF. DNA for the CDR3: TGTGCCAGCTCACGGGACAGGGGATTTGTCAATGAGCAGTTCTTC.

This clone was picked up one time. The CDR3 nucleotides read TGTGCCAGCAGCGCGTTAGGGGCAGGGGGCGAGCAGTACGTC. Translating it yields CASSALGAGGEQYV. V is TRBV11-2 and J is TRBJ2-7; the match to TRBD1 covers 7 bases. Trimming cost V 5 bases and J 6 bases; bases outside gene matches: 10. The CDR3 is made up of 14 amino acids. Germline V gene sequence: CDR1 SGHAT, CDR2 FQNNGV.